Given below is one T cell receptor beta chain in context. Antigen: not known. Quantitative barcoded 5'-RACE was used to prepare TCR beta libraries. TCRdb re-called the 5' RACE reads through MiXCR, storing one row per CDR3 protein. The sample gives fewer than 500,000 distinct CDR3 sequences, 20% to 30% of which show up once; 0.85% to 1% is in the top ten. The sample comes from a study of CD8 T cells in ankylosing spondylitis. Findings and limits, study-wide: A TCR beta motif of 7 to 9 highly homologous variants seemed to mark ankylosing spondylitis blood.

This CDR3 has 15 amino acids. The germline V gene encodes CDR1 SGHAT and CDR2 FQNNGV. Trimming cost V 1 base and J 0 bases; bases outside gene matches: 3. The TCR comes from a male donor with ankylosing spondylitis. The gene calls are TRBV11-2 and TRBJ2-7, with 7 bases matching TRBD2. The sequenced material came from blood, either unsorted or a sorted T cell fraction (not recorded which). CDR3 amino acids: CASSLASGVSYEQYF. The DNA for the CDR3 is TGTGCCAGCAGCTTAGCCAGCGGGGTCTCCTACGAGCAGTACTTC.